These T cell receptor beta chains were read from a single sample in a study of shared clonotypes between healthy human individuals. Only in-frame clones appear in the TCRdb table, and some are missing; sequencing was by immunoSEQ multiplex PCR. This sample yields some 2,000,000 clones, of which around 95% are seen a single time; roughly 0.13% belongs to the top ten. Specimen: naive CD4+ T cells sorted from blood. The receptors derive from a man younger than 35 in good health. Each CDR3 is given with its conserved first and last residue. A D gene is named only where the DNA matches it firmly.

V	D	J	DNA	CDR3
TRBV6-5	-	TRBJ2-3	TGTGCCAGCAGACCTACAGGCACAGATACGCAGTATTTT	CASRPTGTDTQYF
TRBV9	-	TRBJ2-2	TGTGCCAGCAGCGTAGTTGGGCCCACCGGGGAGCTGTTTTTT	CASSVVGPTGELFF
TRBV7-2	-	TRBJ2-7	TGTGCCAGCAGCTTCTTGCCCGGAGGCAGGGTCGAGCAGTACTTC	CASSFLPGGRVEQYF
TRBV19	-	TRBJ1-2	TGTGCCAGTACGGGTTTGGGGGGCGGCTACACCTTC	CASTGLGGGYTF
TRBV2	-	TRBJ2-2	TGTGCCAGCAGTTGGTACACCGGGGAGCTGTTTTTT	CASSWYTGELFF
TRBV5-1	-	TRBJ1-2	TGCGCCAGCAGCCCAGGGTTTAGGGGAAGTAACTATGGCTACACCTTC	CASSPGFRGSNYGYTF
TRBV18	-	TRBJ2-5	TGTGCCAGCTCGCAGGGGGGGACGATAGGAGAGACCCAGTACTTC	CASSQGGTIGETQYF
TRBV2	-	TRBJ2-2	TGTGCCAGCACCGGGACGTCGATTACCGGGGAGCTGTTTTTT	CASTGTSITGELFF
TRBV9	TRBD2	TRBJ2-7	TGTGCCAGCAGCCCAGACCCTAGCGGGAGGGCCTCTAACGAGCAGTACTTC	CASSPDPSGRASNEQYF
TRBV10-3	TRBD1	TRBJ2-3	TGTGCCATCAGTGAGTCGAGGACAGGGAGCCCAGATACGCAGTATTTT	CAISESRTGSPDTQYF
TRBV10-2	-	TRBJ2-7	TGCGCCAGCAGGCCGGGACTGAGCTACGAGCAGTACTTC	CASRPGLSYEQYF
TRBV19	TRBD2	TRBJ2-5	TGTGCCAGTACCCCAAGTCGACTAGCAGGAGAGACCCAGTACTTC	CASTPSRLAGETQYF
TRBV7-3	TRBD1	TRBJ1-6	TGTGCCAGCACACCCGGACAGGGGAAATCACCCCTCCACTTT	CASTPGQGKSPLHF
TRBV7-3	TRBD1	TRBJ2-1	TGTGCCAGCAGCTCGGGACAGGGGTCGTACAATGAGCAGTTCTTC	CASSSGQGSYNEQFF
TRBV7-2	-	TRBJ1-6	TGTGCCAGCAGCTTACATTCAGTGCAGGCAGATAATTCACCCCTCCACTTT	CASSLHSVQADNSPLHF
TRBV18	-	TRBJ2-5	TGTGCCAGCTCACCACGGGCCCCGGACCAAGAGACCCAGTACTTC	CASSPRAPDQETQYF
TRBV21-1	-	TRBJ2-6	TGTGCCAGCAGCATCCGTAATGGGGAAGACTCTGGGGCCAACGTCCTGACTTTC	CASSIRNGEDSGANVLTF
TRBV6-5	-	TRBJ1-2	TGTGCCAGCAGACTCACAGGGAACTATGGCTACACCTTC	CASRLTGNYGYTF